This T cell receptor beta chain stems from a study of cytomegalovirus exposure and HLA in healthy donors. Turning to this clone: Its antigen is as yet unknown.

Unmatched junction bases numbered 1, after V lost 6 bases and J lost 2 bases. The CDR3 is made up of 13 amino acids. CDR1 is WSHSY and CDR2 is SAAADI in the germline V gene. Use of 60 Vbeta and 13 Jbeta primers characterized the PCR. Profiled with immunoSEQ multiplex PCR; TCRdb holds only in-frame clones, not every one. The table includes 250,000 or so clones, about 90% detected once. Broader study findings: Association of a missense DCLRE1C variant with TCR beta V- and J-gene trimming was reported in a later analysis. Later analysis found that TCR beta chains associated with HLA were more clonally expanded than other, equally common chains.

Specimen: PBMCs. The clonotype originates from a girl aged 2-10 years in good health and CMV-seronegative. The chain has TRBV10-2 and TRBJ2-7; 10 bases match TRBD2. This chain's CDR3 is CASSTSGTYEQYF. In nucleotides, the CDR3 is TGCGCCAGCAGCACTAGCGGGACCTACGAGCAGTACTTC.